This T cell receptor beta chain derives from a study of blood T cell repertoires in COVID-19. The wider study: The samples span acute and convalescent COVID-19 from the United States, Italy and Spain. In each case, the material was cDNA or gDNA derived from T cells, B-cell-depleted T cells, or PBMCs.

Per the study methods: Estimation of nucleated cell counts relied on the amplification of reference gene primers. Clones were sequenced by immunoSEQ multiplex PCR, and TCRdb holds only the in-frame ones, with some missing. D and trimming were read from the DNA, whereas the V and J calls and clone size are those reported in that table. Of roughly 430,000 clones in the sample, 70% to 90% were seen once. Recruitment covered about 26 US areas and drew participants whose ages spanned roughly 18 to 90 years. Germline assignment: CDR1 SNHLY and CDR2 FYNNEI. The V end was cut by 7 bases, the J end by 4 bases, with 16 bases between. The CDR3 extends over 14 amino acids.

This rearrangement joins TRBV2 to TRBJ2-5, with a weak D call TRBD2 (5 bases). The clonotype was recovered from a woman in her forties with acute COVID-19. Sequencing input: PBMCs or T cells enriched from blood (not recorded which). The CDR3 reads CASTTAGSLETQYF. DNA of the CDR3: TGTGCCAGCACCACCGCGGGTAGCTTAGAGACCCAGTACTTC.